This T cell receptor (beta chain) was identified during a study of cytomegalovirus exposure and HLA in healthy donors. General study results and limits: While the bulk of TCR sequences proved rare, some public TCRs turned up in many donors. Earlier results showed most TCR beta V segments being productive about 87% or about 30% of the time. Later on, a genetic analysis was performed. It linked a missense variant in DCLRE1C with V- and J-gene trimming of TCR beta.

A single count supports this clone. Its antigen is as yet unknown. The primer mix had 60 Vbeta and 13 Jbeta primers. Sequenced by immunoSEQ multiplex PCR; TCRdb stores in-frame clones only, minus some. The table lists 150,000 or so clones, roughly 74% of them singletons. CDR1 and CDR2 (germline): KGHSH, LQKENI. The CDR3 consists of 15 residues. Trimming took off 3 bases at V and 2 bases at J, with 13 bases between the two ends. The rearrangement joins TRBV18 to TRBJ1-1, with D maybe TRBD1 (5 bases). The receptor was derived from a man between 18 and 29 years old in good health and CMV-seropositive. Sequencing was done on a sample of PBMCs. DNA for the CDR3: TGTGCCAGCTCACCTCCGGGGGGGGGAAACACTGAAGCTTTCTTT. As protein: CASSPPGGGNTEAFF.